This TCR beta chain was recorded in a study of T-cell memory formation after mild COVID-19. Study findings and constraints: CD8+ contracting clones occupied EMRA, while CD4+ ones occupied mainly CM and EM.

This clonotype was observed a handful of times. Antigen unknown. The V end lost 2 bases, the J end lost 2 bases, and 13 bases lay between the germline ends. Germline loops: CDR1 SEHNR, CDR2 FQNEAQ (reference sequence). This CDR3 has 16 amino acids. From the 5' RACE reads, TCRdb called clonotypes with MiXCR, one entry per CDR3 protein. The sample has 85,000 to 120,000 distinct CDR3 sequences; over 10% are singletons. The V gene is TRBV7-9, the J gene TRBJ2-1, with a possible D match to TRBD1 (6 bases). Sequenced input: PBMCs or a T cell subset sorted from them (not recorded which). The TCR comes from an adult woman who had mild COVID-19 (a few samples of this study predate the infection). Cell type and time point are not known. The CDR3 protein is CASSLQGWGTYNEQFF. The CDR3 DNA sequence: TGTGCCAGCAGCTTACAGGGGTGGGGGACCTACAATGAGCAGTTCTTC.